A selection of T cell receptor beta chains follows, all from one sample in a study of blood T cells in healthy people across ages. TCRdb itself ran the 5' RACE reads through MiXCR, one entry per CDR3 protein. The sample lists 1.5 million or so distinct CDR3 sequences, approximately 39% occurring once. The sample taken for sequencing was blood. These receptors were obtained from a woman in her late teens or twenties in good health. Each CDR3 is given with its conserved first and last residue. A D gene is named only where the DNA matches it firmly. Only part of the rows carry a size: once, few, many, or a class if the clone is expanded.

>once|TRBV15|TRBJ2-5|.
CATSRDLGEQETQYF
TGTGCCACCAGCAGAGATCTTGGAGAACAAGAGACCCAGTACTTC
>.|TRBV29-1|TRBJ2-5|.
CSVAGQDYEQYF
TGCAGCGTTGCTGGGCAGGACTATGAGCAGTACTTC
>.|TRBV20-1|TRBJ1-4|.
CSARGAIRAGRSEKLFF
TGCAGTGCTAGAGGTGCAATCAGAGCAGGGCGCAGTGAAAAACTGTTTTTT
>few|TRBV6-2/TRBV6-3|TRBJ2-7|TRBD2
CASKILAGGYEQYF
TGTGCCAGTAAGATCCTAGCGGGAGGCTACGAGCAGTACTTC
>.|TRBV4-3|TRBJ2-5|TRBD1
CASSRRDRETQYF
TGCGCCAGCAGTCGACGGGACAGAGAGACCCAGTACTTC
>.|TRBV7-9|TRBJ2-3|.
CASQRTGTDTQYF
TGTGCCAGCCAGCGGACCGGCACAGATACGCAGTATTTT
>.|TRBV4-1|TRBJ1-5|.
CASSQDGRGPSNQPQPF
TGCGCCAGCAGCCAAGATGGAAGGGGCCCTAGCAATCAGCCCCAGCCTTTT
>.|TRBV7-3|TRBJ2-7|TRBD2
CASSFRLAGASEQYF
TGTGCCAGCAGCTTTCGGCTAGCGGGGGCGAGCGAGCAGTACTTC
>.|TRBV24-1|TRBJ2-7|TRBD1
CATSEGGQGKDEQYF
TGTGCCACCAGTGAGGGGGGACAGGGGAAGGATGAGCAGTACTTC
>few|TRBV27|TRBJ2-7|TRBD2
CASFPSGKYEQYF
TGTGCCAGCTTCCCTAGCGGGAAATACGAGCAGTACTTC
>.|TRBV11-3|TRBJ2-1|.
CASSLGTPGRNEQFF
TGTGCCAGCAGCTTAGGTACCCCCGGGCGGAATGAGCAGTTCTTC
>few|TRBV27|TRBJ2-2|.
CASGTLAGELFF
TGTGCCAGCGGGACTTTAGCCGGGGAGCTGTTTTTT
>.|TRBV21-1|TRBJ2-6|.
CASTDQDRGYPGANVLTF
TGTGCCAGCACCGACCAGGACAGGGGTTACCCTGGGGCCAACGTCCTGACTTTC
>.|TRBV20-1|TRBJ2-5|.
CGARDWSSTQETQYF
TGCGGTGCTAGAGATTGGAGCAGCACCCAAGAGACCCAGTACTTC
>few|TRBV12-3/TRBV12-4|TRBJ2-3|TRBD2
CASSKTSGHTDTQYF
TGTGCCAGCAGCAAGACTAGCGGACACACAGATACGCAGTATTTT
>few|TRBV6-5|TRBJ2-3|TRBD2
CASSWGLAGVVDTQYF
TGTGCCAGCAGTTGGGGACTAGCGGGAGTCGTGGATACGCAGTATTTT
>few|TRBV29-1|TRBJ1-2|.
CSLGVRGGYTF
TGCAGCCTAGGGGTCAGAGGGGGCTACACCTTC
>once|TRBV9|TRBJ2-7|.
CASSVVLGSYNEQYF
TGTGCCAGCAGCGTAGTCCTGGGGTCATACAATGAGCAGTACTTC
>.|TRBV7-9|TRBJ2-1|.
CASSGETVYNEQFF
TGTGCCAGCAGCGGCGAGACAGTCTACAATGAGCAGTTCTTC
>.|TRBV7-2|TRBJ1-5|.
CASSPGHQPQHF
TGTGCCAGCAGCCCCGGGCATCAGCCCCAGCATTTT
>.|TRBV12-3/TRBV12-4|TRBJ1-2|TRBD1
CASSLAIGQVTYGYTF
TGTGCCAGCAGTTTAGCTATAGGACAGGTTACCTATGGCTACACCTTC
>.|TRBV7-2|TRBJ1-6|.
CASSLEGRTLHF
TGTGCCAGCAGCTTAGAGGGGAGGACCCTCCACTTT
>.|TRBV27|TRBJ2-1|TRBD2
CASSTIGLAGVNEQFF
TGTGCCAGCAGTACCATTGGACTAGCGGGAGTAAATGAGCAGTTCTTC
>.|TRBV4-2|TRBJ2-7|.
CASSPPVRLAASNEQYF
TGTGCCAGCAGCCCCCCGGTTAGACTCGCAGCTTCCAATGAGCAGTACTTC
>.|TRBV21-1|TRBJ2-7|.
CASSYDRDHSYEQYF
TGTGCCAGCAGCTACGACAGGGATCACTCCTACGAGCAGTACTTC
>few|TRBV20-1|TRBJ1-1|TRBD1
CSARTGVYTEAFF
TGCAGTGCTAGGACAGGGGTTTACACTGAAGCTTTCTTT
>many|TRBV30|TRBJ2-1|TRBD2
CAWSHGGAYNEQFF
TGTGCCTGGAGTCACGGGGGGGCCTACAATGAGCAGTTCTTC
>few|TRBV20-1|TRBJ2-7|TRBD2
CSAPTGTSMHEQYF
TGCAGTGCTCCCACCGGGACTAGCATGCACGAGCAGTACTTC
>few|TRBV6-6|TRBJ1-1|TRBD1
CASSPRRAGGTEAFF
TGTGCCAGCAGTCCCCGGAGGGCAGGGGGGACTGAAGCTTTCTTT
>once|TRBV30|TRBJ2-7|TRBD1
CAGDRGSYEQYF
TGTGCCGGGGACAGGGGCTCCTACGAGCAGTACTTC
>.|TRBV5-1|TRBJ2-7|TRBD2
CASSLASGRLYNEQYF
TGCGCCAGCAGCTTGGCAAGCGGGAGACTCTACAATGAGCAGTACTTC
>many|TRBV12-3/TRBV12-4|TRBJ2-3|TRBD2
CASSLGTSGGLTDTQYF
TGTGCCAGCAGTTTAGGGACTAGCGGGGGGCTCACAGATACGCAGTATTTT
>few|TRBV27|TRBJ2-5|TRBD2
CASPLAVDKEQYF
TGTGCCTCCCCGCTAGCGGTAGATAAAGAGCAGTACTTC
>few|TRBV3-1|TRBJ2-5|TRBD2
CASSQLIPLAGGRGETQYF
TGTGCCAGCAGCCAACTCATCCCTCTAGCGGGGGGGCGTGGAGAGACCCAGTACTTC
>few|TRBV4-1|TRBJ2-7|.
CASSQAGPSSYNEQYF
TGCGCCAGCAGCCAAGCAGGGCCGAGCTCCTACAATGAGCAGTACTTC
>.|TRBV20-1|TRBJ2-1|.
CSGGAGSYNEQFF
TGCAGTGGTGGTGCGGGATCCTACAATGAGCAGTTCTTC
>.|TRBV28|TRBJ2-3|TRBD2
CASSLSLAVLTQYF
TGTGCCAGCAGTTTATCCCTAGCGGTCCTGACGCAGTATTTT
>.|TRBV7-6|TRBJ1-2|.
CASSLSTGPSNYGYTF
TGTGCCAGCAGCCTCTCGACAGGACCGTCTAACTATGGCTACACCTTC
>.|TRBV27|TRBJ2-7|.
CASRQGHPYEQYF
TGTGCCAGCCGGCAGGGGCATCCCTACGAGCAGTACTTC
>.|TRBV5-1|TRBJ1-2|.
CASSLRTTGYGYTF
TGCGCCAGCAGCTTGAGGACAACAGGGTATGGCTACACCTTC
>.|TRBV7-2|TRBJ1-4|.
CASSLVTGIQNEKLFF
TGTGCCAGCAGCTTAGTCACAGGGATCCAAAATGAAAAACTGTTTTTT
>few|TRBV5-1|TRBJ2-1|TRBD2
CASTVAAGYNEQFF
TGCGCCAGCACTGTAGCAGCGGGGTACAATGAGCAGTTCTTC
>.|TRBV5-1|TRBJ1-1|.
CASSLMTRGWNTEAFF
TGCGCCAGCAGCTTGATGACGAGGGGCTGGAACACTGAAGCTTTCTTT
>.|TRBV6-5|TRBJ2-3|.
CASSDAEGTDTQYF
TGTGCCAGCAGTGACGCGGAGGGGACAGATACGCAGTATTTT
>few|TRBV4-3|TRBJ2-1|.
CASSQERRGNEQFF
TGCGCCAGCAGCCAAGAACGGAGGGGCAATGAGCAGTTCTTC
>.|TRBV4-1|TRBJ2-1|TRBD2
CASSHPLANEQFF
TGCGCCAGCAGCCACCCACTAGCGAATGAGCAGTTCTTC
>few|TRBV20-1|TRBJ2-1|TRBD2
CSAREGLVYNEQFF
TGCAGTGCTAGAGAGGGACTAGTGTACAATGAGCAGTTCTTC
>few|TRBV28|TRBJ2-7|.
CASSKGLPPYEQYF
TGTGCCAGCAGTAAGGGACTTCCTCCCTACGAGCAGTACTTC
>.|TRBV14|TRBJ2-1|.
CASSQDHPTYNEQDF
TGTGCCAGCAGCCAAGATCACCCCACCTACAATGAGCAGGACTTC